Given below is one T cell receptor (beta chain) in context. This sample was taken from a study of shared clonotypes between healthy human individuals. Overall study context: The people who gave samples were a couple of women and a few men aged 18 to 49.

CD8 cells regarded as naive lacked CD45RO, were positively chosen for CCR7, and omitted terminally differentiated effector memory CD45RA+ cells. Trimming stripped 0 bases from V and 0 bases from J, with 14 bases between. From germline, CDR1 is SEHNR and CDR2 FQNEAQ (reference sequence). The CDR3 contains 17 residues. In the study's own analysis: ImmunoSEQ yielded junction-only sequences lacking quality scores, so filtering differed. Clones were read by immunoSEQ multiplex PCR, and TCRdb kept only the in-frame ones, dropping some. V and J calls and clone size are as listed in that table; D and trimming were resolved from the DNA. The table records about 820,000 clones, 80% to 95% of them present only once.

This sequence joins TRBV7-9 and TRBJ1-2; D is uncertain. Sequenced sample: naive CD8+ T cells sorted from blood. This TCR derives from a man younger than 40 in good health. The CDR3 DNA reads TGTGCCAGCAGCTTAGCCACCCCCCTTGACTCTAACTATGGCTACACCTTC. As protein: CASSLATPLDSNYGYTF. The full variable domain, rest sourced from reference TRBV7-9 and TRBJ1-2, is DTGVSQNPRHKITKRGQNVTFRCDPISEHNRLYWYRQTLGQGPEFLTYFQNEAQLEKSRLLSDRFSAERPKGSFSTLEIQRTEQGDSAMYLCASSLATPLDSNYGYTFGSGTRLTVV.